Detailed here is one T cell receptor beta chain. This table comes from immunoSEQ multiplex PCR, and its TCRdb copy is limited to in-frame clones, with some not included. This table holds over 100,000 clones, around 81% found once. V was clipped by 7 bases and J by 5 bases, with 24 bases between them. Germline CDR1 SGHRS, CDR2 YFSETQ. The CDR3 is 16 residues long. The sample belongs to a study of blood T cell repertoires in COVID-19. Across the whole study: T cells, B-cell-depleted T cells, or PBMCs provided the cDNA or gDNA that served as material.

The chain has TRBV5-1 and TRBJ2-5, with a possible D match to TRBD1 (6 bases). Sequenced: peripheral blood. The sequence derives from a woman between 55 and 75 years old with active or convalescent COVID-19. The CDR3 spells CASSPARGSQWETQYF. DNA of the CDR3: TGCGCCAGCTCACCCGCGAGGGGGTCCCAGTGGGAGACCCAGTACTTC.